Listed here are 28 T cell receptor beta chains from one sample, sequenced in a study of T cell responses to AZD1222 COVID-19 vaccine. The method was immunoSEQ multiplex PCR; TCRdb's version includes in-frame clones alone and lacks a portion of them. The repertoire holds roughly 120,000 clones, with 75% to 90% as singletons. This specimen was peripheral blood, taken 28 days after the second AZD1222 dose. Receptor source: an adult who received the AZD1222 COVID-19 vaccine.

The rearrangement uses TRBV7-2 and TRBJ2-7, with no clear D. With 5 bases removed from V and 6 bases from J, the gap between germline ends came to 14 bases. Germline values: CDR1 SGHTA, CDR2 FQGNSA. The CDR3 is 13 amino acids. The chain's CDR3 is CASSPHGRSEQYF. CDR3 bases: TGTGCCAGCAGCCCCCACGGCAGGTCCGAGCAGTACTTC.

The CDR3 region is CASSYGRSSYEQYF. In DNA, the CDR3 is TGTGCCAGCAGTTACGGACGGTCCTCCTACGAGCAGTACTTC. The chain has TRBV2 and TRBJ2-7; D gene unclear. Germline V gene data show CDR1 as SNHLY and CDR2 as FYNNEI. Trimming removed 5 bases from V and 0 bases from J, with 11 bases in between. This CDR3 comprises 14 residues.

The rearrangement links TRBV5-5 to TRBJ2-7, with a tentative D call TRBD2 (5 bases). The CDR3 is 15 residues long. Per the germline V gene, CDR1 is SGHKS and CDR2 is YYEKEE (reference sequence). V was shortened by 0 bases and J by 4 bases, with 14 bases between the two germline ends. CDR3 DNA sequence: TGTGCCAGCAGCTTGGCTTTGGGAGATAAATACGAGCAGTACTTC. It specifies CASSLALGDKYEQYF. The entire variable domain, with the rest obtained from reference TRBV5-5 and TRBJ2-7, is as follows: DAGVTQSPTHLIKTRGQQVTLRCSPISGHKSVSWYQQVLGQGPQFIFQYYEKEERGRGNFPDRFSARQFPNYSSELNVNALLLGDSALYLCASSLALGDKYEQYFGPGTRLTVT.

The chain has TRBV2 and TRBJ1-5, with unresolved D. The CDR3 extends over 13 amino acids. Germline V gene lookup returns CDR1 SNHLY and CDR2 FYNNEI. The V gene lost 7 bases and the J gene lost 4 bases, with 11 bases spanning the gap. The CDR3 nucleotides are TGTGCCAGCACCTACAGAACGAATCAGCCCCAGCATTTT. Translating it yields CASTYRTNQPQHF.

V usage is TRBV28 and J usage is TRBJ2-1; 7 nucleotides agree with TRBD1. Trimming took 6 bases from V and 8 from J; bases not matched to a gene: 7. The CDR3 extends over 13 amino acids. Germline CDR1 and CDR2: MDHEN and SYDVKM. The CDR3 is CASRPQGIHEQFF. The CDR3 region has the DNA TGTGCCAGCAGACCACAGGGGATCCATGAGCAGTTCTTC.

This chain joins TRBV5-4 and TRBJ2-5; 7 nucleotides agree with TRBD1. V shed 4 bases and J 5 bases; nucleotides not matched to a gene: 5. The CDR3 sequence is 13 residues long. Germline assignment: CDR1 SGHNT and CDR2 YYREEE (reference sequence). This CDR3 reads CASSMRGLETQYF. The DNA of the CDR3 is TGTGCCAGCAGCATGAGGGGGCTGGAGACCCAGTACTTC.

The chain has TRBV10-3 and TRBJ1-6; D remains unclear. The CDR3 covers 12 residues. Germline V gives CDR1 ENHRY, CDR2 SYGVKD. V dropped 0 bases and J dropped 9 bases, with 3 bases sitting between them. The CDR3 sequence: CAISESSSPLHF. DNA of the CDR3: TGTGCCATCAGTGAGTCGTCTTCACCCCTCCACTTT.

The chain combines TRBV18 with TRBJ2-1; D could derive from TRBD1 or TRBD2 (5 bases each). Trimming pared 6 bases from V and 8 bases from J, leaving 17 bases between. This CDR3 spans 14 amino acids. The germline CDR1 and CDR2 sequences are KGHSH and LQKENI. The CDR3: CASSRLQGGHEQFF. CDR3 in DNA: TGTGCCAGCTCCCGACTCCAGGGCGGGCATGAGCAGTTCTTC.

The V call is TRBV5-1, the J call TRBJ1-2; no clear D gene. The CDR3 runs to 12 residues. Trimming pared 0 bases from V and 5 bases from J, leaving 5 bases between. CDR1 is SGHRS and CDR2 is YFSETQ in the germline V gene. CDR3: CASSLGGYGYTF. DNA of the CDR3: TGCGCCAGCAGCTTGGGAGGGTATGGCTACACCTTC.

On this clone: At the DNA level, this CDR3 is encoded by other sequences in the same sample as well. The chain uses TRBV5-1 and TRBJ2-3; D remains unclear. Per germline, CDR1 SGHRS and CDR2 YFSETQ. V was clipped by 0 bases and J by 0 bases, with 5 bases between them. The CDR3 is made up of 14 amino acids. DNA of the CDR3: TGCGCCAGCAGCTTGGATACTAGCACAGATACGCAGTATTTT. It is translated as CASSLDTSTDTQYF.

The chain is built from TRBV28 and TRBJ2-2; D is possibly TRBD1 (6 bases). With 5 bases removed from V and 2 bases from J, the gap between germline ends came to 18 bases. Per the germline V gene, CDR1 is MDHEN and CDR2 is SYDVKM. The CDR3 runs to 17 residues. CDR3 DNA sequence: TGTGCCAGCAGTCCCCCGTCCGGGACACCTAACACCGGGGAGCTGTTTTTT. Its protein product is CASSPPSGTPNTGELFF.

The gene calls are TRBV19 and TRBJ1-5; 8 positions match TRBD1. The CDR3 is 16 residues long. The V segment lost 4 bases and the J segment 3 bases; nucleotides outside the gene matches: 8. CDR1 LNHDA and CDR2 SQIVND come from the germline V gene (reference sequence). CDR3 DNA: TGTGCCAGTAGTACAAGGACAGGGTCGATCAATCAGCCCCAGCATTTT. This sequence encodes CASSTRTGSINQPQHF.

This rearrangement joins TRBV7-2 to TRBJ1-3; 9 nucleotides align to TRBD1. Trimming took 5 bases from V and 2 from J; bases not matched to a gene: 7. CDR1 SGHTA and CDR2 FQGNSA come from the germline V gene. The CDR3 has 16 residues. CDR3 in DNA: TGTGCCAGCAGCACGCAGGGGACAGGGCCTGGAAACACCATATATTTT. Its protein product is CASSTQGTGPGNTIYF.

In DNA form, the CDR3 reads TGTGCCAGCAGTTTCAAGCCTCCGGGGTACTACTACAATGAGCAGTTCTTC. Translation: CASSFKPPGYYYNEQFF. The V gene is TRBV27, the J gene TRBJ2-1; the D gene is possibly TRBD2 (5 bases). Germline lookup yields CDR1 MNHEY and CDR2 SMNVEV (reference sequence). Trimming took off 3 bases at V and 3 bases at J, with 18 bases between the two ends. This CDR3 has 17 residues.

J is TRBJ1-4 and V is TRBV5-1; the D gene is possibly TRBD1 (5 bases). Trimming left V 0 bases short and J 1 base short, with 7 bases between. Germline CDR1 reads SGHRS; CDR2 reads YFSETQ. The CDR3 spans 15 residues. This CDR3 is CASSLGGRTNEKLFF. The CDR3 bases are TGCGCCAGCAGCTTGGGGGGGAGAACTAATGAAAAACTGTTTTTT.

DNA for the CDR3: TGTGCCAGCAGCTTGGAAAGGGTAACTAATGAAAAACTGTTTTTT. It codes for CASSLERVTNEKLFF. The J gene is TRBJ1-4, the V gene TRBV5-6, with D unclear. Trimming pared 0 bases from V and 1 base from J, leaving 7 bases between. CDR3 length: 15 amino acids. Germline V gene sequence: CDR1 SGHDT, CDR2 YYEEEE. Based on the CDR3 plus reference TRBV5-6 and TRBJ1-4, the full variable domain is DAGVTQSPTHLIKTRGQQVTLRCSPKSGHDTVSWYQQALGQGPQFIFQYYEEEERQRGNFPDRFSGHQFPNYSSELNVNALLLGDSALYLCASSLERVTNEKLFFGSGTQLSVL.

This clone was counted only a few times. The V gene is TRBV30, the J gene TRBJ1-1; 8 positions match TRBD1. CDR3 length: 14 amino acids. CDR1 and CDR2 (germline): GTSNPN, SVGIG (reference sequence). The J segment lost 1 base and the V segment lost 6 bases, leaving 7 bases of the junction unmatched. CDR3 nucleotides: TGTGCCTGTCAGGGGGCTTGGGGGAACACTGAAGCTTTCTTT. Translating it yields CACQGAWGNTEAFF.

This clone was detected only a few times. The CDR3 coding sequence is TGTGCCAGTAGTATGCAGGGATGGGACACTGAAGCTTTCTTT. Protein: CASSMQGWDTEAFF. This chain connects TRBV19 to TRBJ1-1, with D tentatively TRBD1 (5 bases). Trimming took 3 bases from V and 3 from J, leaving 11 bases between them. The germline gives CDR1 LNHDA, CDR2 SQIVND (reference sequence). The CDR3 runs 14 residues. Combining the CDR3 with reference TRBV19 and TRBJ1-1 gives the whole variable domain DGGITQSPKYLFRKEGQNVTLSCEQNLNHDAMYWYRQDPGQGLRLIYYSQIVNDFQKGDIAEGYSVSREKKESFPLTVTSAQKNPTAFYLCASSMQGWDTEAFFGQGTRLTVV.

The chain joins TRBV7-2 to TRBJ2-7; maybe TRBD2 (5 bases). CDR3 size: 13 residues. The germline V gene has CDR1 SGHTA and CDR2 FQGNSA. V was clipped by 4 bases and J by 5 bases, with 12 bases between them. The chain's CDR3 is CASSSLRVHEQYF. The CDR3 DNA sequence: TGTGCCAGCAGCTCCCTGCGGGTCCACGAGCAGTACTTC.

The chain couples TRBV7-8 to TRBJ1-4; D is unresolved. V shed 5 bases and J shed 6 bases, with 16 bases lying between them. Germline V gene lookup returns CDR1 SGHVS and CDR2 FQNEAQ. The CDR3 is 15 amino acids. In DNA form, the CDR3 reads TGTGCCAGCAGCCGGACCCATGACCGAGATGAAAAACTGTTTTTT. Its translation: CASSRTHDRDEKLFF.

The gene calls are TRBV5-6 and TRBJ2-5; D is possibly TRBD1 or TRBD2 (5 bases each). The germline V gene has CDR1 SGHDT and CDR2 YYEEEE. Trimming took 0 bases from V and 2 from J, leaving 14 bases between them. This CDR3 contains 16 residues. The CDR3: CASSLVGDRLQETQYF. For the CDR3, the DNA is TGTGCCAGCAGCTTGGTTGGGGACCGATTGCAAGAGACCCAGTACTTC.

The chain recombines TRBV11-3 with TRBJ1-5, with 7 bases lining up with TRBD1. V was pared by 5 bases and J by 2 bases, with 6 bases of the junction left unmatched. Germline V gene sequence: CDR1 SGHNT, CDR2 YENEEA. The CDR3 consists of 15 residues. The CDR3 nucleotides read TGTGCCAGCAGCCACAGGGGCGCTTGCAATCAGCCCCAGCATTTT. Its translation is CASSHRGACNQPQHF. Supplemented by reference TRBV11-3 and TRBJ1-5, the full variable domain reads EAGVVQSPRYKIIEKKQPVAFWCNPISGHNTLYWYLQNLGQGPELLIRYENEEAVDDSQLPKDRFSAERLKGVDSTLKIQPAELGDSAVYLCASSHRGACNQPQHFGDGTRLSIL.

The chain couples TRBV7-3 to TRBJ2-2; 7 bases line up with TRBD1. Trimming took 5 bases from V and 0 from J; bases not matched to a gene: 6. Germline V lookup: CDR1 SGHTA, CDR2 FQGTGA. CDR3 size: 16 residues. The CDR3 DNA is TGTGCCAGCAGCCCTCAGGGGGTGGCGAACACCGGGGAGCTGTTTTTT. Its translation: CASSPQGVANTGELFF.

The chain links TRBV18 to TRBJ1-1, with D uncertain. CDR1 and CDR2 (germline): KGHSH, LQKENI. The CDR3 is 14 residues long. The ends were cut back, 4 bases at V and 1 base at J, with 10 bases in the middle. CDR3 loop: CASSRSTRNTEAFF. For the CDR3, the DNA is TGTGCCAGCTCACGCTCGACACGGAACACTGAAGCTTTCTTT.

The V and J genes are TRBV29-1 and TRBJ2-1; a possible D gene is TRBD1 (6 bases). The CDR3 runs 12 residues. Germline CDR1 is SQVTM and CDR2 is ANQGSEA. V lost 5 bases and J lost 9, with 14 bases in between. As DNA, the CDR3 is TGCAGCGTTACACCAGGGGACACTGAGCAGTTCTTC. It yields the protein CSVTPGDTEQFF.

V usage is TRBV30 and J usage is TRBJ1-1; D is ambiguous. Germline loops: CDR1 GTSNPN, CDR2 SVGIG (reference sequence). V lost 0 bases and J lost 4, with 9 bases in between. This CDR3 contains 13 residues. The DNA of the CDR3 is TGTGCCTGGAGTGTACAAGATGGCACTGAAGCTTTCTTT. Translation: CAWSVQDGTEAFF.

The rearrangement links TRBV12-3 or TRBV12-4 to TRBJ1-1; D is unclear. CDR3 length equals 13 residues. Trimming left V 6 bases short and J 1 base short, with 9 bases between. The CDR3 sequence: CASSSIPNTEAFF. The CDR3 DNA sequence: TGTGCCAGCAGCAGCATCCCGAACACTGAAGCTTTCTTT.

The CDR3 loop reads CAWTDVGNSPLHF. CDR3 DNA: TGTGCCTGGACGGATGTAGGGAATTCACCCCTCCACTTT. V and J are TRBV30 and TRBJ1-6; D unresolved. Deletions cut 4 bases from V and 7 bases from J, with 11 bases between. The CDR3 contains 13 residues. Per germline, CDR1 GTSNPN and CDR2 SVGIG (reference sequence).